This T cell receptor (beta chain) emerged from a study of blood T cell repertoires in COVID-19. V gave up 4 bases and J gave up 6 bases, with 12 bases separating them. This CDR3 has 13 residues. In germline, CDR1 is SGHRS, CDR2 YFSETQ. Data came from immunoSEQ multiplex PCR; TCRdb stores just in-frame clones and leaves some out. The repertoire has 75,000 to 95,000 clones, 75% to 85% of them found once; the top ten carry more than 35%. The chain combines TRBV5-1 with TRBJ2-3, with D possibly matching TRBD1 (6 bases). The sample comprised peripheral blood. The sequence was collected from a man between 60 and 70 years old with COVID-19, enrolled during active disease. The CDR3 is CASSGTFSDTQYF. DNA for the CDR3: TGCGCCAGCAGCGGGACATTTTCGGATACGCAGTATTTT.